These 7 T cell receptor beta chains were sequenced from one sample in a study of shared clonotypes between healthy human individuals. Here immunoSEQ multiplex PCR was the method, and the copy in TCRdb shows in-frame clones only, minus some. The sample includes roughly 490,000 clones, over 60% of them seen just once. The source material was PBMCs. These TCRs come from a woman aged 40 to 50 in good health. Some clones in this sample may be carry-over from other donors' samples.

CDR3: CASSRRSGLAGMDEQFF. CDR3 nucleotide sequence: TGTGCCAGCAGCCGTCGTTCGGGACTAGCGGGAATGGATGAGCAGTTCTTC. The chain carries TRBV5-6 and TRBJ2-1; TRBD2 agrees at 13 bases. Trimming took 4 bases from V and 8 from J; bases not matched to a gene: 12. CDR3 size: 17 residues. Germline loops: CDR1 SGHDT, CDR2 YYEEEE.

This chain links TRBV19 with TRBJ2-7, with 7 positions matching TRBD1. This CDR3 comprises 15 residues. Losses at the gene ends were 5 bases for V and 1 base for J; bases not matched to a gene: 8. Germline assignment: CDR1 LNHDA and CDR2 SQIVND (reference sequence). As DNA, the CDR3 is TGTGCCAGTAGTGGACAGGCTTCTCTATCCTACGAGCAGTACTTC. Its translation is CASSGQASLSYEQYF. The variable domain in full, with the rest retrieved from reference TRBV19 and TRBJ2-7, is DGGITQSPKYLFRKEGQNVTLSCEQNLNHDAMYWYRQDPGQGLRLIYYSQIVNDFQKGDIAEGYSVSREKKESFPLTVTSAQKNPTAFYLCASSGQASLSYEQYFGPGTRLTVT.

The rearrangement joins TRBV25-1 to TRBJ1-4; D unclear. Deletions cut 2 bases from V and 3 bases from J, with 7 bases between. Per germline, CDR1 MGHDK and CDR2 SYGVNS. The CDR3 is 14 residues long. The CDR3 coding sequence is TGTGCCAGCAGTGAACGGGAGTCTAATGAAAAACTGTTTTTT. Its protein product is CASSERESNEKLFF.

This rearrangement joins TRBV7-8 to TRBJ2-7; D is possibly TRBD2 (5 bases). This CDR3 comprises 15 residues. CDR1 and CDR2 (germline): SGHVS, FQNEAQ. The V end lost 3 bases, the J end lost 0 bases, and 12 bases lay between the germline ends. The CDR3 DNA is TGTGCCAGCAGCTTGTCAGCGGTCCCCTCCTACGAGCAGTACTTC. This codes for CASSLSAVPSYEQYF.

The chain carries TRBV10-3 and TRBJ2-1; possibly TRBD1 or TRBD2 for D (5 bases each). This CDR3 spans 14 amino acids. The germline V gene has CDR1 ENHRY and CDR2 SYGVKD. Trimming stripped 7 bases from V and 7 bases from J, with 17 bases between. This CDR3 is CAIMRGAQWNEQFF. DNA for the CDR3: TGTGCCATCATGAGGGGCGCGCAATGGAATGAGCAGTTCTTC.

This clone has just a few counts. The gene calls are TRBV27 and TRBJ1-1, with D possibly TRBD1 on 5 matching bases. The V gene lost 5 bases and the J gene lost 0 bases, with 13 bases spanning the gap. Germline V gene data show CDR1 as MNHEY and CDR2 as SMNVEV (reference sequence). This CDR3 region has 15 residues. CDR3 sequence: CASSLAGTVNTEAFF. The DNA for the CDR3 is TGTGCCAGCAGTCTAGCCGGGACCGTGAACACTGAAGCTTTCTTT.

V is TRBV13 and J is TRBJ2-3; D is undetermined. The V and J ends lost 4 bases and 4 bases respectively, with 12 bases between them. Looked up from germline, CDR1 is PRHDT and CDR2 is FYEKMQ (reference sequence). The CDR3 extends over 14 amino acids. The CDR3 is CASSSTKGSDTQYF. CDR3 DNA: TGTGCCAGCAGCTCCACTAAGGGCTCAGATACGCAGTATTTT.